The 12 T cell receptor beta chains reported below all come from one sample, sequenced in a study of blood T cell repertoires in COVID-19. The table came from immunoSEQ multiplex PCR; TCRdb's copy has only in-frame clones and leaves some out. The table has 250,000 or so clones, around 81% seen once. Sequencing used peripheral blood. The receptor source for this set is a man aged 25 to 45 who had recovered from COVID-19.

CDR3 residues: CSVGVTGGTEAFF. CDR3 DNA: TGCAGCGTTGGAGTCACCGGGGGAACTGAAGCTTTCTTT. The V call is TRBV29-1, the J call TRBJ1-1; possible D gene TRBD1, 5 bases. V gave up 4 bases and J gave up 5 bases, with 14 bases separating them. This CDR3 region has 13 residues. CDR1 SQVTM and CDR2 ANQGSEA come from the germline V gene.

J is TRBJ2-3 and V is TRBV18; D perhaps matches TRBD1 (6 bases). The germline V gene has CDR1 KGHSH and CDR2 LQKENI. The CDR3 has 14 amino acids. V lost 1 base and J 4 bases, leaving 9 bases between the germline ends. The CDR3 here is CASSPQTGPDTQYF. In DNA form, the CDR3 reads TGTGCCAGCTCACCACAGACAGGTCCAGATACGCAGTATTTT. The complete variable domain, with remaining parts taken from reference TRBV18 and TRBJ2-3, reads NAGVMQNPRHLVRRRGQEARLRCSPMKGHSHVYWYRQLPEEGLKFMVYLQKENIIDESGMPKERFSAEFPKEGPSILRIQQVVRGDSAAYFCASSPQTGPDTQYFGPGTRLTVL.

This sequence joins TRBV28 and TRBJ1-1, with D uncertain. Trimming left V 4 bases short and J 4 bases short, with 16 bases between. The CDR3 is 15 residues long. The germline gives CDR1 MDHEN, CDR2 SYDVKM. The CDR3 loop is CASSSLTWGGTEAFF. CDR3 sequence (DNA): TGTGCCAGCAGTTCCCTGACTTGGGGAGGCACTGAAGCTTTCTTT.

In its sample, this clone was seen a few times. This sequence joins TRBV10-2 and TRBJ2-1; 8 nucleotides line up with TRBD2. Unmatched junction bases numbered 5, after V lost 4 bases and J lost 6 bases. Germline CDR1 is WSHSY and CDR2 is SAAADI. The CDR3 has 14 residues. CDR3 region: CASSARGAGNEQFF. In DNA, the CDR3 is TGCGCCAGCAGTGCGCGGGGGGCGGGCAATGAGCAGTTCTTC.

This chain connects TRBV19 to TRBJ2-2; 14 bases fit TRBD2. Trimming took 6 bases from V and 1 from J; bases not matched to a gene: 16. The CDR3 has 21 residues. Germline CDR1 and CDR2: LNHDA and SQIVND (reference sequence). This CDR3 reads CASREWGLAGERTVNTGELFF. CDR3 coding DNA: TGTGCCAGTAGGGAATGGGGACTAGCGGGGGAAAGGACGGTGAACACCGGGGAGCTGTTTTTT. Variable domain in full (rest from reference TRBV19 and TRBJ2-2): DGGITQSPKYLFRKEGQNVTLSCEQNLNHDAMYWYRQDPGQGLRLIYYSQIVNDFQKGDIAEGYSVSREKKESFPLTVTSAQKNPTAFYLCASREWGLAGERTVNTGELFFGEGSRLTVL.

V and J are TRBV7-6 and TRBJ1-1; TRBD1 might be the D (5 bases). V dropped 3 bases and J dropped 1 base, with 9 bases sitting between them. CDR1 and CDR2 from the germline V gene are SGHVS and FNYEAQ. The CDR3 spans 14 residues. CDR3 residues: CASSLAGPNTEAFF. CDR3 sequence (DNA): TGTGCCAGCAGCTTGGCGGGACCGAACACTGAAGCTTTCTTT.

This clone was observed a single time. The chain combines TRBV27 with TRBJ2-7, with D tentatively TRBD1 (6 bases). This CDR3 has 10 residues. The germline gives CDR1 MNHEY, CDR2 SMNVEV (reference sequence). The V end lost 11 bases, the J end lost 4 bases, and 9 bases lay between the germline ends. This CDR3 is CAYRAYEQYV. CDR3 nucleotide sequence: TGTGCCTACAGGGCTTACGAGCAGTACGTC.

The chain links TRBV9 to TRBJ1-6; D ambiguous. This CDR3 spans 15 amino acids. Germline CDR1 and CDR2: SGDLS and YYNGEE. V was clipped by 0 bases and J by 8 bases, with 12 bases between them. CDR3 bases: TGTGCCAGCAGCGTAGCTCCAGGTCATGATTCACCCCTCCACTTT. Translated, it gives CASSVAPGHDSPLHF.

The V gene is TRBV6-1, the J gene TRBJ1-2; 7 bases line up with TRBD1. Losses at the gene ends were 5 bases for V and 8 bases for J; bases not matched to a gene: 8. Looked up from germline, CDR1 is MNHNS and CDR2 is SASEGT. This CDR3 comprises 13 residues. CDR3 protein: CASSTRQGSGYTF. CDR3 nucleotides: TGTGCCAGCAGTACCCGACAGGGAAGCGGCTACACCTTC.

This rearrangement joins TRBV6-5 to TRBJ2-7; the match to TRBD1 covers 11 bases. The V segment lost 6 bases and the J segment 4 bases; nucleotides outside the gene matches: 5. Germline values: CDR1 MNHEY, CDR2 SVGAGI. The CDR3 is made up of 14 amino acids. CDR3 nucleotides: TGTGCCAGCAGCCGGACAGGGGGCTCATACGAGCAGTACTTC. It yields the protein CASSRTGGSYEQYF.

This chain links TRBV7-8 with TRBJ2-3, with unresolved D. The CDR3 has 11 amino acids. V was cut by 5 bases and J by 6 bases, with 6 bases left in between. Looked up from germline, CDR1 is SGHVS and CDR2 is FQNEAQ. The CDR3 DNA sequence: TGTGCCAGCAGCCTCCCGGATACGCAGTATTTT. Its translation: CASSLPDTQYF. The variable domain in full, with the rest retrieved from reference TRBV7-8 and TRBJ2-3, is GAGVSQSPRYKVAKRGQDVALRCDPISGHVSLFWYQQALGQGPEFLTYFQNEAQLDKSGLPSDRFFAERPEGSVSTLKIQRTQQEDSAVYLCASSLPDTQYFGPGTRLTVL.

The chain employs TRBV7-9 and TRBJ1-3, with 9 bases fitting TRBD1. The germline V gene has CDR1 SEHNR and CDR2 FQNEAQ (reference sequence). This CDR3 is 12 amino acids long. Unmatched junction bases numbered 2, after V lost 11 bases and J lost 3 bases. CDR3 in DNA: TGTGCCGGACAGGGGATTGGAAACACCATATATTTT. Translated, it gives CAGQGIGNTIYF.